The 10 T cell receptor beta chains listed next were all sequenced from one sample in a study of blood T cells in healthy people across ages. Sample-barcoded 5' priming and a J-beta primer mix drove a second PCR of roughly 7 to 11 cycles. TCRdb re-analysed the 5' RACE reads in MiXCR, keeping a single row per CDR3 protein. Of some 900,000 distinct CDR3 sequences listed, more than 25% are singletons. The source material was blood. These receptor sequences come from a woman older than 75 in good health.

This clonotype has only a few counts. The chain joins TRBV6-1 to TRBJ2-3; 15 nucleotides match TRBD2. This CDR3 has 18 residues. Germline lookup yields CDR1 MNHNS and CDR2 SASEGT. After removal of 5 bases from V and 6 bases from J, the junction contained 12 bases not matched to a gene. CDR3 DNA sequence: TGTGCCAGCAGTACCGGGACTAGCGGGGGGTCCGTTTGGGATACGCAGTATTTT. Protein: CASSTGTSGGSVWDTQYF.

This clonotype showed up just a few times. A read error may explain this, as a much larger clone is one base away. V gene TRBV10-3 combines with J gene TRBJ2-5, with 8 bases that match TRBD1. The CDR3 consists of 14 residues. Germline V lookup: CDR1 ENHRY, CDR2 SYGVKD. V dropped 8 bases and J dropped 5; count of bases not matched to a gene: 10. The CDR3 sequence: CAIGAGTGGETQYF. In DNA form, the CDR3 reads TGTGCCATCGGTGCCGGGACAGGAGGGGAGACCCAGTACTTC.

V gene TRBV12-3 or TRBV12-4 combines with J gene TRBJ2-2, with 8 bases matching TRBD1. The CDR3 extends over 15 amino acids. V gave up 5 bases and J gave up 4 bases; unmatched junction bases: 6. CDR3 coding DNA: TGTGCCAGCAGTACGGACAGGGTGGGCACCGGGGAGCTGTTTTTT. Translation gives CASSTDRVGTGELFF.

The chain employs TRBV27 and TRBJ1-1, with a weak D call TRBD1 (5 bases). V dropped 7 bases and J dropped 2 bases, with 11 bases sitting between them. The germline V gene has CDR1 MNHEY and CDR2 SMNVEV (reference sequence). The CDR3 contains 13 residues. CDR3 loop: CASKRQINTEAFF. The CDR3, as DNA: TGTGCCAGCAAACGACAGATAAACACTGAAGCTTTCTTT.

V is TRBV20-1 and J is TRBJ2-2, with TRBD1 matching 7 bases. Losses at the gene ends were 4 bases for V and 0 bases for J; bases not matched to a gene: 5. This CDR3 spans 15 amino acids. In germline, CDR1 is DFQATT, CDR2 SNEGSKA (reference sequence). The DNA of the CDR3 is TGCAGTGCTAACACAGGGGCACCGAACACCGGGGAGCTGTTTTTT. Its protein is CSANTGAPNTGELFF.

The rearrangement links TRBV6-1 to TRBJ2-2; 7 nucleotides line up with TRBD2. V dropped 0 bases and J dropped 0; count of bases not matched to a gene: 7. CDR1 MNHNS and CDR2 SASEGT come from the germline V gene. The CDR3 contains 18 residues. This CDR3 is CASSEAGRAGPNTGELFF. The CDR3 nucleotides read TGTGCCAGCAGTGAAGCGGGGCGAGCGGGGCCGAACACCGGGGAGCTGTTTTTT.

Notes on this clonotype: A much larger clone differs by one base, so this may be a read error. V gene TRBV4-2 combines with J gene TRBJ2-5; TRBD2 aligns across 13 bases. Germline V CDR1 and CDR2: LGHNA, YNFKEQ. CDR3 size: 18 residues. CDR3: CTSSQNVLAGGPGETQYF. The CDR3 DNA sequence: TGTACCAGCAGCCAAAATGTACTAGCGGGGGGGCCGGGCGAGACCCAGTACTTC.

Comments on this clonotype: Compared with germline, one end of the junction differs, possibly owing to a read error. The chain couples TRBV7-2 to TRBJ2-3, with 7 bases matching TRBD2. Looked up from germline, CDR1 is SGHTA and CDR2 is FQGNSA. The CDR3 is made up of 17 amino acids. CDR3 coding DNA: TGTGCCAGCAGCTTAGTCAGGGCTAGCGGAAGCACAGATACGCAGTGTTTT. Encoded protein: CASSLVRASGSTDTQCF.

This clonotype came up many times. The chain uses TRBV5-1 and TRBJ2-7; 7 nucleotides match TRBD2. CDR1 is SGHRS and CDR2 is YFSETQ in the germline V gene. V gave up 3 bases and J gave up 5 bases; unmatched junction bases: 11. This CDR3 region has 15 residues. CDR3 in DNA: TGCGCCAGCAGCTCAGGCTGGGGGGGAACCAACGAGCAGTACTTC. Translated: CASSSGWGGTNEQYF. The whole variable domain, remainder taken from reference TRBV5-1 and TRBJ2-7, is KAGVTQTPRYLIKTRGQQVTLSCSPISGHRSVSWYQQTPGQGLQFLFEYFSETQRNKGNFPGRFSGRQFSNSRSEMNVSTLELGDSALYLCASSSGWGGTNEQYFGPGTRLTVT.

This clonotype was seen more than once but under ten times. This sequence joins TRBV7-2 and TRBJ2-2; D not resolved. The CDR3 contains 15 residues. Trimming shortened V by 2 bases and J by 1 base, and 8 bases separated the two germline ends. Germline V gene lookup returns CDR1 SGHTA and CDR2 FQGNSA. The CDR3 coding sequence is TGTGCCAGCAGCTTAATTTGGGGGAACACCGGGGAGCTGTTTTTT. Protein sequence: CASSLIWGNTGELFF.